This T cell receptor beta chain was sequenced in a study of shared clonotypes between healthy human individuals. Study results and limitations: Non-shared clonotypes were found to have lower generation probabilities than the clonotypes that were shared by all four of the sorted-subset donors. Large depth notwithstanding, sorted-subset sequencing proved incomplete by rarefaction.

A word on this clone: Its antigen is currently unknown.

Authors' processing steps: Quality scores were absent from the junction-only immunoSEQ sequences, so filtering differed. TCRdb's table, derived via immunoSEQ multiplex PCR, lists solely in-frame clones and lacks some. V, J and clone size were drawn from that table, and D and trimming were deduced from the DNA. The repertoire includes more than 850,000 clones, 78% of them detected once, and 0.52% sits in the top ten. V shed 7 bases and J 0 bases; nucleotides not matched to a gene: 2. Germline loops: CDR1 SGHRS, CDR2 YFSETQ. CDR3 size: 14 residues. Sample: memory CD4+ T cells from PBMCs. Subset specified: CD45RA-negative fraction. The genes are TRBV5-1 and TRBJ1-1; 11 bases are shared with TRBD1. The receptor comes from a man between 18 and 35 years old in good health. Some clones in this sample may be carry-over from other donors' samples. CDR3 sequence reads: CASGQGALNTEAFF. The CDR3 region has the DNA TGCGCCAGCGGACAGGGGGCCTTGAACACTGAAGCTTTCTTT.